These T cell receptor beta chains were read from a single sample in a study of blood T cell repertoires in COVID-19. Clones were read by immunoSEQ multiplex PCR, and TCRdb kept only the in-frame ones, dropping some. The table shows 250,000 or so clones, with 86% occurring only once. Material for sequencing was PBMCs or T cells enriched from blood (not recorded which). These TCRs come from a man between 35 and 55 years old who had recovered from COVID-19. CDR3s include the opening cysteine and the closing phenylalanine or tryptophan. A D gene is named only where the DNA matches it firmly. Clone size appears in some rows only: once, few, many, or a class for an expanded clone.

15	TRBD2	TRBV3-1/TRBV3-2	TRBJ2-2	NA	TGTGCCAGCAGCCGGTTTAGCGGGGGCACCGGGGAGCTGTTTTTT	CASSRFSGGTGELFF
17	TRBD2	TRBV6-2/TRBV6-3	TRBJ2-3	NA	TGTGCCAGCAGTTTACCCAATCTAGCGGGGGGGCTATCGGCGCAGTATTTT	CASSLPNLAGGLSAQYF
11	NA	TRBV20-1	TRBJ2-7	NA	TGCAGTGCTAGGCTGAGTTACGAGCAGTACTTC	CSARLSYEQYF
14	NA	TRBV3-1/TRBV3-2	TRBJ1-1	NA	TGTGCCAGCAGCCAAGGTCCAGGGGAAACTGAAGCTTTCTTT	CASSQGPGETEAFF
13	TRBD1	TRBV15	TRBJ1-2	NA	TGTGCCACCAGCACGGCCAGGGGGGATGGCTACACCTTC	CATSTARGDGYTF
12	TRBD1	TRBV7-9	TRBJ2-2	few	TGTGCCAGCAGCTCACAGGGGTGGGAGCTGTTTTTT	CASSSQGWELFF
14	NA	TRBV28	TRBJ2-7	NA	TGTGCCAGCAGACCCCACAGGAGCTCCTACGAGCAGTACTTC	CASRPHRSSYEQYF
15	NA	TRBV19	TRBJ2-4	NA	TGTGCCAGTTTAGGTCGGGGAGAAGCCAAAAACATTCAGTACTTC	CASLGRGEAKNIQYF
13	NA	TRBV15	TRBJ2-2	NA	TGTGCCACCAGCAGAGGTCTTACCGGGGAGCTGTTTTTT	CATSRGLTGELFF
16	NA	TRBV18	TRBJ1-5	NA	TGTGCCAGCTCACCTAACAGGGTTGGAGACAATCAGCCCCAGCATTTT	CASSPNRVGDNQPQHF
16	NA	TRBV3-1/TRBV3-2	TRBJ2-3	NA	TGTGCCAGCAGCCAAGGAGTAGGTGCAGGTCCAGATACGCAGTATTTT	CASSQGVGAGPDTQYF
14	TRBD1	TRBV19	TRBJ1-6	NA	TGTGCCAGTAGGGGACAGGGGCTTAATTCACCCCTCCACTTT	CASRGQGLNSPLHF
13	TRBD1	TRBV29-1	TRBJ2-1	NA	TGCAGCGTTGGACAGGGCCCCTGGGATGAGCAGTTCTTC	CSVGQGPWDEQFF
14	TRBD1	TRBV2	TRBJ1-5	NA	TGTGTTGGGACAGAAAATTATAGCAATCAGCCCCAGCATTTT	CVGTENYSNQPQHF
13	NA	TRBV12-3/TRBV12-4	TRBJ2-1	NA	TGTGCCAGCAGTTTATACAGCTACAATGAGCAGTTCTTC	CASSLYSYNEQFF
15	NA	TRBV19	TRBJ2-2	NA	TGTGCCAGTACCCCTGTGCAGGGGGGCACCGGGGAGCTGTTTTTT	CASTPVQGGTGELFF
14	NA	TRBV5-1	TRBJ2-1	NA	TGCGCCAGCAGCGTTTCAGGGACCTACAATGAGCAGTTCTTC	CASSVSGTYNEQFF
13	TRBD2	TRBV7-9	TRBJ2-1	NA	TGTGCCAGCCCTAGCGGGAGTGGCAATGAGCAGTTCTTC	CASPSGSGNEQFF